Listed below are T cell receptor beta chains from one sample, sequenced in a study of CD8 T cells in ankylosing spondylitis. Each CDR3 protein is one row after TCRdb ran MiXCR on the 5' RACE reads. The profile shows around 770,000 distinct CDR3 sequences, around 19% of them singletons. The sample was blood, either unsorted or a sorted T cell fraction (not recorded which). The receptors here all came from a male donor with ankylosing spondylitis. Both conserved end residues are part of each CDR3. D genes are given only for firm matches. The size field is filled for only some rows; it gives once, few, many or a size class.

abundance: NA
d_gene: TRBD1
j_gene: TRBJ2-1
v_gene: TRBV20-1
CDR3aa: CSARATGGREQFF
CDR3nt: TGCAGTGCTAGGGCGACAGGGGGTAGGGAGCAGTTCTTC

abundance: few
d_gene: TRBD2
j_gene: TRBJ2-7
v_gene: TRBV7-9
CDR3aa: CASSLGPGTSGSDEQYF
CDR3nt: TGTGCCAGCAGCTTAGGCCCGGGGACTAGCGGGAGTGACGAGCAGTACTTC

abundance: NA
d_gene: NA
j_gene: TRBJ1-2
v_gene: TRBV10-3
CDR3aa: CAISESATNYGYTF
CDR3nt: TGTGCCATCAGTGAGTCGGCAACTAACTATGGCTACACCTTC

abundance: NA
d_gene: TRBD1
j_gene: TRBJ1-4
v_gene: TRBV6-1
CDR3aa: CASSSSGTGSSNEKLFF
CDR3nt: TGTGCCAGCAGCTCATCCGGGACAGGGTCTTCTAATGAAAAACTGTTTTTT

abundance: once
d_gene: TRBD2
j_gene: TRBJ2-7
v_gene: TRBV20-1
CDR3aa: CSARWLAGGLEQYF
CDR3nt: TGCAGTGCTAGGTGGCTAGCGGGAGGTTTAGAGCAGTACTTC

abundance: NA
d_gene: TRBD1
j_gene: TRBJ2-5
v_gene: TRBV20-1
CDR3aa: CSAREDRFGQETQYF
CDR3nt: TGCAGTGCTAGAGAGGACAGGTTTGGGCAAGAGACCCAGTACTTC

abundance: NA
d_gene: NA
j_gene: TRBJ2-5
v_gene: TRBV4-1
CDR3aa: CASSQDPGRQETQYF
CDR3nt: TGCGCCAGCAGCCAAGATCCAGGCCGCCAAGAGACCCAGTACTTC

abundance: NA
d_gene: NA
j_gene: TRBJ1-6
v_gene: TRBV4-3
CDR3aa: CASSQDFETDYNSPLHF
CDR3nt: TGCGCCAGCAGCCAAGATTTTGAGACAGATTATAATTCACCCCTCCACTTT

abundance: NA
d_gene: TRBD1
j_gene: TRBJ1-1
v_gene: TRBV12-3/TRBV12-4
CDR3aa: CASTAGTGKDFGGTEAFF
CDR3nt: TGTGCCAGCACCGCCGGGACAGGCAAGGATTTTGGAGGCACTGAAGCTTTCTTT

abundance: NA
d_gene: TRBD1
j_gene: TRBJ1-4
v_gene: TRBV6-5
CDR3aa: CASSHRTGRVEKLFF
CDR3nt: TGTGCCAGCAGTCACCGGACAGGGAGGGTTGAAAAACTGTTTTTT

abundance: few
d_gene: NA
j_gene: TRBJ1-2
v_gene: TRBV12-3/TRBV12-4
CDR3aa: CASSRTPYGYTF
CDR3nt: TGTGCCAGCAGCCGGACACCCTATGGCTACACCTTC

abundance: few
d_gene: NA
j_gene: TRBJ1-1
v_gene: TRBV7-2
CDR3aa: CASSLGGSSTEAFF
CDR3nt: TGTGCCAGCAGCTTAGGGGGTAGTAGCACTGAAGCTTTCTTT

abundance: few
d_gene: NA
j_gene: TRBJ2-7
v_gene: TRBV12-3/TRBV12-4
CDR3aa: CASSDSQATYEQYF
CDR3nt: TGTGCCAGCAGTGATTCTCAGGCCACCTACGAGCAGTACTTC

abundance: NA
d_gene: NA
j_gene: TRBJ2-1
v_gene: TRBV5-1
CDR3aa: CASSPFPGEEPYNEQFF
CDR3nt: TGCGCCAGCAGCCCATTCCCGGGGGAGGAGCCCTACAATGAGCAGTTCTTC

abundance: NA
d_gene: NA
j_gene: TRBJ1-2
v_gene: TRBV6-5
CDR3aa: CASSRWGDGYTF
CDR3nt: TGTGCCAGCAGTCGCTGGGGAGACGGCTACACCTTC

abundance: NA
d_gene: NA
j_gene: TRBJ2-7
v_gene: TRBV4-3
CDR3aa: CASSQAPGPPNYEQYF
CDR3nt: TGCGCCAGCAGCCAAGCCCCGGGACCACCAAACTACGAGCAGTACTTC

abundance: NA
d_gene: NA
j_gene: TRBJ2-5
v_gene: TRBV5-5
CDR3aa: CASTMGGAYWGFQETQYF
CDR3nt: TGTGCCAGCACCATGGGAGGAGCATACTGGGGTTTCCAAGAGACCCAGTACTTC

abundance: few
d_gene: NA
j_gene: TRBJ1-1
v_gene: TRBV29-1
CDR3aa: CSGIEAEAFF
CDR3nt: TGCAGCGGAATCGAGGCTGAAGCTTTCTTT

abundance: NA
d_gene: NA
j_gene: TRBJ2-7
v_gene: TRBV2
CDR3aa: CASGGRSYEQYF
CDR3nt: TGTGCCAGCGGGGGCCGCTCCTACGAGCAGTACTTC

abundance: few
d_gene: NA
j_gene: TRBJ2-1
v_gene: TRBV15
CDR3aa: CATSPGATYNEQFF
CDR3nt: TGTGCCACCAGCCCAGGGGCCACCTACAATGAGCAGTTCTTC

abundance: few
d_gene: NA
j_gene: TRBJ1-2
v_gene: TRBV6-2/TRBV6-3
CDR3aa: CASKTDPAAYGYTF
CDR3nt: TGTGCCAGCAAAACTGATCCCGCGGCCTATGGCTACACCTTC

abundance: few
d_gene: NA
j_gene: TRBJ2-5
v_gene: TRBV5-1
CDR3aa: CASSQDIKETQYF
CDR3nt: TGCGCCAGCAGTCAGGACATTAAAGAGACCCAGTACTTC

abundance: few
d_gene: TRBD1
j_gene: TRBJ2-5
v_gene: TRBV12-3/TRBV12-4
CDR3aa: CASSFRGQGAWETQYF
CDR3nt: TGTGCCAGCAGTTTTAGGGGACAGGGGGCTTGGGAGACCCAGTACTTC

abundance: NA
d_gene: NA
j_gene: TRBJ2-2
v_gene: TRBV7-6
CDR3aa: CASSLEAGYPNTGELFF
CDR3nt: TGTGCCAGCAGCTTAGAGGCCGGCTACCCGAACACCGGGGAGCTGTTTTTT

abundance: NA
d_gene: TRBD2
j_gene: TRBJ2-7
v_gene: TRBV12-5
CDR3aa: CASGRRLAGASYEQYF
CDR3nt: TGTGCTAGTGGCCGCCGACTAGCGGGGGCCTCCTACGAGCAGTACTTC

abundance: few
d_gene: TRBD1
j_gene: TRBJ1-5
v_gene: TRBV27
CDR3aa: CASRDRGEQPQHF
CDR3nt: TGTGCCAGCAGGGACAGGGGAGAGCAGCCCCAGCATTTT

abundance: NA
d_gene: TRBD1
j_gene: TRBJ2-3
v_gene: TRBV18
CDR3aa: CASSPPRGQTSTDTQYF
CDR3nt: TGTGCCAGCTCACCACCCCGGGGACAGACAAGCACAGATACGCAGTATTTT

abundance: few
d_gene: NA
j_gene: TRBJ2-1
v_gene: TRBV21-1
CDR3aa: CAGPPEGLYNEQFF
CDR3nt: TGTGCCGGGCCCCCGGAGGGTTTATACAATGAGCAGTTCTTC

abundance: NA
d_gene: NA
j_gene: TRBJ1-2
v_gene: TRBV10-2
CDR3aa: CASSEAGTNYGYTF
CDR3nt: TGCGCCAGCAGTGAAGCCGGGACCAACTATGGCTACACCTTC

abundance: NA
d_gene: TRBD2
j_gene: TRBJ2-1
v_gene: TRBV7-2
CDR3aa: CASSFRLAGSDEQFF
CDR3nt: TGTGCCAGCAGCTTCCGACTAGCGGGGAGCGATGAGCAGTTCTTC

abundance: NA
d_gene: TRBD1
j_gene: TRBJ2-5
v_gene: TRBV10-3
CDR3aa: CAIRSHGTVETQYF
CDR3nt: TGTGCCATCAGATCACACGGGACAGTGGAGACCCAGTACTTC

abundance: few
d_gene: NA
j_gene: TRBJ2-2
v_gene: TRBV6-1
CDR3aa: CASSPSWGTGELFF
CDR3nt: TGTGCCAGCAGTCCTAGCTGGGGCACCGGGGAGCTGTTTTTT

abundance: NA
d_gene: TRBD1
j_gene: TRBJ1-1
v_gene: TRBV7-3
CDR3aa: CASSSSGGRNTEAFF
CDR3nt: TGTGCCAGCAGCTCCTCAGGGGGACGGAACACTGAAGCTTTCTTT

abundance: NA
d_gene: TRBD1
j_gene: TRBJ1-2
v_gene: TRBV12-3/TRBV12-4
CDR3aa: CASGSRTGGVYGYTF
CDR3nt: TGTGCCAGCGGGTCGAGGACAGGGGGAGTCTATGGCTACACCTTC

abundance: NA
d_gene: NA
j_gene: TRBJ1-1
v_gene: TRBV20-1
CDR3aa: CSASRRNTEAFF
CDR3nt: TGCAGTGCTTCCAGGCGCAACACTGAAGCTTTCTTT

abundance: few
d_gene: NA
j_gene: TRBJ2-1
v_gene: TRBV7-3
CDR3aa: CASSLRGQRTYNEQFF
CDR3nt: TGTGCCAGCAGCTTAAGGGGTCAGCGCACGTACAATGAGCAGTTCTTC

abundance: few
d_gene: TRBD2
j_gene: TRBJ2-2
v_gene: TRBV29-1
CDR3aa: CSVEGGASGNTGELFF
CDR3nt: TGCAGCGTTGAAGGTGGAGCTAGCGGGAACACCGGGGAGCTGTTTTTT

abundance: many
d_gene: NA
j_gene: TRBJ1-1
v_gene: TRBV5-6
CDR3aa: CASSGGGMNTEAFF
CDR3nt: TGTGCCAGCAGCGGGGGCGGGATGAACACTGAAGCTTTCTTT

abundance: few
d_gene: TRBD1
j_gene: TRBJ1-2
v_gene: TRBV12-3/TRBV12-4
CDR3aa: CASRSGQEANYGYTF
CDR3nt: TGTGCCAGCAGATCCGGACAGGAAGCTAACTATGGCTACACCTTC

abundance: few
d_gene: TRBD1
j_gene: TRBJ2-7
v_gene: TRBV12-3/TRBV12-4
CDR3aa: CASSFGQGGDEQYF
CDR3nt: TGTGCCAGCAGTTTCGGACAGGGGGGGGACGAGCAGTACTTC

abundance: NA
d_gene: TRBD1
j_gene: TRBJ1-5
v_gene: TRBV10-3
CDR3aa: CAISGGTGDDQPQHF
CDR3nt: TGTGCCATCAGCGGTGGGACAGGGGATGATCAGCCCCAGCATTTT

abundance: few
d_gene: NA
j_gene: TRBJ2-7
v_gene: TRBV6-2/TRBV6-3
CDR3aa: CASSPRGAAGSYEQYF
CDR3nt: TGTGCCAGCAGTCCTCGGGGGGCGGCCGGCTCCTACGAGCAGTACTTC

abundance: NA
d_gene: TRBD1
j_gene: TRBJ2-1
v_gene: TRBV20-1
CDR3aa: CSAPDRDRGVNEQFF
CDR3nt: TGCAGTGCCCCCGATCGGGACAGGGGCGTCAATGAGCAGTTCTTC

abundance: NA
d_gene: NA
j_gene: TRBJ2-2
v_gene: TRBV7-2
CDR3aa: CASSWTPGTGELFF
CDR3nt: TGTGCCAGCAGCTGGACCCCGGGCACCGGGGAGCTGTTTTTT

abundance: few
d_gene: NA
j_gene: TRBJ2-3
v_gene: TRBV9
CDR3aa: CASSVGAGTQYF
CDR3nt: TGTGCCAGCAGCGTAGGTGCGGGGACGCAGTATTTT

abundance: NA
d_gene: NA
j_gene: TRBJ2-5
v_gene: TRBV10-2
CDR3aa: CASRDLETQYF
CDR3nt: TGCGCCAGCAGGGACCTGGAGACCCAGTACTTC

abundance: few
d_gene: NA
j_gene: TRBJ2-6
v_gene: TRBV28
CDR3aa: CASSQVSGANVLTF
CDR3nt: TGTGCCAGCAGTCAGGTTTCAGGGGCCAACGTCCTGACTTTC

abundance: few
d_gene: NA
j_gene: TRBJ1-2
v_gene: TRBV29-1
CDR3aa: CSDPSPRGLRGYTF
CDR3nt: TGCAGCGACCCATCCCCCAGGGGACTGAGGGGCTACACCTTC